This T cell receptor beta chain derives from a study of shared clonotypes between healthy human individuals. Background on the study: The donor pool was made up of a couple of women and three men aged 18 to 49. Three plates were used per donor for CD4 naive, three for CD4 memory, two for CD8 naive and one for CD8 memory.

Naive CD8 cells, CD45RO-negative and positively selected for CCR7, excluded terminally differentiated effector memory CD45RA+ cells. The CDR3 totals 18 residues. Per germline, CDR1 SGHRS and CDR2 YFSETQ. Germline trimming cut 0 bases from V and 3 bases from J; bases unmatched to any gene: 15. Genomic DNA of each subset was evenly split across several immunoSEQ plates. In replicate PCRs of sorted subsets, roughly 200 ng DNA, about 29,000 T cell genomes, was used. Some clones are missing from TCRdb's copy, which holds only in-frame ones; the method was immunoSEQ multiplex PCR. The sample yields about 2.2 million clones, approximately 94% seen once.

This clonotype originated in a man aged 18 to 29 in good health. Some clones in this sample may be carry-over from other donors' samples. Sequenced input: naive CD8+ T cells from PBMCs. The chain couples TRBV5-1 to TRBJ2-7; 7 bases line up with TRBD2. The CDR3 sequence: CASSLGSGSSGANYEQYF. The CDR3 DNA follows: TGCGCCAGCAGCTTGGGGTCGGGCTCGAGCGGGGCCAACTACGAGCAGTACTTC.